This TCR beta chain was identified during a study of T cell responses to AZD1222 COVID-19 vaccine listed by TCRdb under 2021. Describing the broader study: A total of approximately 240 trial participants underwent TCR sequencing, of whom around 200 received two doses of AZD1222 and some 26 received two doses of the MenACWY control vaccine. Trial participants were enrolled by age into 18-55, 56-69 and 70-plus year subgroups, with roughly 160, 29 and 62 TCR-sequenced participants respectively. General conclusions and limits of the study: In the small 56-69-year group, the increase in depth fell short of significance, most likely because of low power. Conclusions about previously exposed vaccinees were limited because only a handful of AZD1222 recipients were SARS-CoV-2 seropositive at baseline. Participants were mostly white British and included more females than males, and it was suggested by the authors that clonal diversity may have been underestimated. Because no day 14 peak-response samples were available, the repertoires could be characterized only after the peak T cell response. Vaccine-associated CD4 TCRs spanned the whole spike protein, with dominant responses in regions 160-218 and 743-854. After two AZD1222 doses, both the breadth and the depth of spike-specific TCRs were significantly higher than at day 0 and than in MenACWY recipients. Nearly half of unique spike-specific TCRs reportedly recognized epitopes outside regions mutated in the B.1.351 and B.1.1.7 variants.

In the paper's terms, the time point label means: about 28 days (+/-7) after the second vaccine dose. AZD1222 recipients with second doses at about 4 weeks or about 12 weeks were pooled, because spike-specific TCR depth and breadth did not differ between schedules. Vaccinee samples were obtained from the UK trials COV001 and COV002, which included a single-blind randomized controlled phase 2/3 trial of AZD1222 (ChAdOx1 nCoV-19) in healthy adults. Trial participant PBMC samples were collected at day 0 and day 28 after the second dose for TCRbeta chain sequencing. From cysteine to phenylalanine, the CDR3 is 14 amino acids long. Only the CDR3 region is kept as DNA, spanning 42 bases read in frame from base 1. A distance of 14 bases separates the germline ends of V and J, which lose 7 bases and 2 bases respectively. Per the germline V gene (reference sequence), LNHDA is the CDR1 and SQIVND is the CDR2.

Only one count was recorded for this clone. Its antigen target is currently unknown. Qualities for individual bases were not recorded, and no much larger clone is one base off. The CDR3 regions of human TCRbeta chains were analyzed by immunosequencing. Concerning the study's data processing: TCRs in the repertoires were matched against a reference library of SARS-CoV-2-specific TCRs that had been generated with the MIRA antigen-specificity platform. Breadth was defined as the fraction of unique TCRs that were SARS-CoV-2-associated. Depth was defined as the fraction of total T cells that were SARS-CoV-2-associated. Each spike-specific TCR was assigned to its reactive spike region and to a CD4 or CD8 class using the MIRA data. Log10-transformed breadth and depth values were compared by one-way ANOVA with Sidak's multiple comparisons tests. TCRdb mirrors the immuneACCESS table, restricted to in-frame sequences. Some clones are absent from its copies; in checked studies, under half trace to an unresolved V gene, and the reason for the others is unknown. From that table come the V and J calls and clone size; the DNA was used to work out D and trimming. The sample records 150,000 or so clones, approximately 91% of which are singletons. Of the sample, approximately 1.2% falls within the top ten clones.

The origin of this receptor is an adult who received the AZD1222 COVID-19 vaccine. The chain was built from TRBV19 and TRBJ1-2, with TRBD1 as a weak D call on 5 bases. The sample in question was peripheral blood, obtained 28 days after the second AZD1222 dose. In nucleotide form, the sequence is TGTGCCAGTAACCTTGGACATCACAACTATGGCTACACCTTC. This sequence encodes CASNLGHHNYGYTF.